These T cell receptor beta chains were read from a single sample in a study of blood T cell repertoires in COVID-19. Using immunoSEQ multiplex PCR, the repertoire was profiled, and TCRdb retains in-frame clones only, with some absent. Of tens of thousands of clones in the sample, 90% to 95% are singletons; the top ten hold approximately 41%. Material: peripheral blood. The receptors were sampled from a man between 60 and 75 years old with active or convalescent COVID-19. The CDR3 runs from the conserved cysteine through the conserved F or W. Each record gives: J gene, V gene, CDR3 protein.

TRBJ2-2 TRBV3-1/TRBV3-2 CASSPGERVGELFF
TRBJ1-6 TRBV4-1 CASSQGLIFGNSPLHF
TRBJ2-5 TRBV10-3 CAISPGARKETQYF
TRBJ1-6 TRBV25-1 CASTRTGENSPLHF
TRBJ2-3 TRBV7-9 CASTREGSTDTQYF
TRBJ2-7 TRBV2 CASGLPFAYEQYF
TRBJ2-7 TRBV3-1/TRBV3-2 CASSRGLAGYTYEQYF
TRBJ2-4 TRBV5-6 CASSVIGSTSKNIQYF
TRBJ1-2 TRBV15 CATSRELTGSGYTF
TRBJ2-7 TRBV28 CASSSSDRNYEQYF
TRBJ1-5 TRBV9 CASSVVVVGTANQPQHF
TRBJ2-5 TRBV11-3 CASSPPGVTTQYF
TRBJ2-7 TRBV19 CASSPRQGGYEQYF
TRBJ2-7 TRBV7-2 CASSPGLAGGEDEQYF
TRBJ2-7 TRBV4-1 CASSQGRAGALTYF
TRBJ1-1 TRBV4-3 CASSQGLPGQMNTEAFF
TRBJ2-1 TRBV7-9 CASSLNLRVINEQFF
TRBJ1-1 TRBV5-1 CASSLGGRLGTEAFF
TRBJ1-5 TRBV2 CASSESLYSNQPQHF
TRBJ1-5 TRBV21-1 CASSTTKGGSRGPQHF
TRBJ2-3 TRBV4-1 CASSPHGLAPDTQYF
TRBJ1-6 TRBV5-1 CASSPTDRANSPLHF
TRBJ1-2 TRBV6-4 CASSDWGGHGYTF
TRBJ2-7 TRBV7-8 CASSLGGLDAYEQYF
TRBJ2-1 TRBV5-4 CASSRTSGNEQFF
TRBJ1-2 TRBV7-9 CASSLAGARYGYTF
TRBJ2-2 TRBV11-2 CASSLDRGGNGELFF
TRBJ1-1 TRBV4-1 CASSQDRGWGVARGSTEAFF
TRBJ1-6 TRBV2 CASTRQGVDSSPLHF
TRBJ1-5 TRBV19 CASKGGGAGNQPQHF
TRBJ2-4 TRBV5-1 CASSAAGGAGNIQYF
TRBJ2-1 TRBV5-1 CASSLGTSGRSYNEQFF
TRBJ1-2 TRBV9 CASSRDRHNYGYTF
TRBJ1-1 TRBV11-2 CASSLWRVTGGTVGAFF
TRBJ1-4 TRBV11-2 CASSLPRTGGNEKLFF
TRBJ1-2 TRBV2 CASSVEGQGADGYTF
TRBJ2-3 TRBV21-1 CASSTSLAGGCTDTQYF
TRBJ1-5 TRBV9 CASSVAEHPRDLNQPQHF
TRBJ1-3 TRBV5-6 CASSSLSGQGFSGNTIYF
TRBJ1-1 TRBV15 CATSRDGRVGTEAFF
TRBJ2-7 TRBV27 CASSSLASGRYEQYF
TRBJ2-1 TRBV18 CASSPLDTSYNEQFF
TRBJ1-4 TRBV2 CASSRGGANKKLFF
TRBJ2-1 TRBV19 CATLPGVPYNEQFF
TRBJ2-1 TRBV18 CASSQGLAGSYNEQFF
TRBJ1-4 TRBV2 CASRTRQGATNEKLFF
TRBJ1-5 TRBV6-5 CASSSVRGSNQPQHF
TRBJ2-5 TRBV7-2 CASSLTGTGVRETQYF
TRBJ1-6 TRBV7-9 CASSLYRGDNSPLHF
TRBJ1-3 TRBV3-1/TRBV3-2 CASSQGGGGGNTIYF